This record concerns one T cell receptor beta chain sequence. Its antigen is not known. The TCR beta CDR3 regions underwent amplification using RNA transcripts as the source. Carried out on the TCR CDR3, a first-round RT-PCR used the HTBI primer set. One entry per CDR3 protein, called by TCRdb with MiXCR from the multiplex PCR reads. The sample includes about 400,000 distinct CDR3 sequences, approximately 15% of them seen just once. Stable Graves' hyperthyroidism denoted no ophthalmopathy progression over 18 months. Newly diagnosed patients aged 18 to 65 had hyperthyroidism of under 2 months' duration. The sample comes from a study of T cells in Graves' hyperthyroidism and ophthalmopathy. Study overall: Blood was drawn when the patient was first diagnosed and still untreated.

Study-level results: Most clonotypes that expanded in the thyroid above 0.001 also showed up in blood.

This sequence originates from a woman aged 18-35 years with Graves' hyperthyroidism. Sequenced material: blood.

The CDR3 sequence: CASSSLPWDRLTRYNEQFF. The CDR3 DNA reads TGTGCCAGCAGCTCACTACCTTGGGACAGACTAACTCGCTACAATGAGCAGTTCTTC. The V and J genes are TRBV7-9 and TRBJ2-1, with 7 nucleotides matching TRBD1. Trimming took 4 bases from V and 3 from J; bases not matched to a gene: 18. The germline V gene has CDR1 SEHNR and CDR2 FQNEAQ (reference sequence). CDR3 length: 19 residues. Based on the CDR3 plus reference TRBV7-9 and TRBJ2-1, the full variable domain is DTGVSQNPRHKITKRGQNVTFRCDPISEHNRLYWYRQTLGQGPEFLTYFQNEAQLEKSRLLSDRFSAERPKGSFSTLEIQRTEQGDSAMYLCASSSLPWDRLTRYNEQFFGPGTRLTVL.